Listed here are 20 T cell receptor beta chains from one sample, sequenced in a study of radiotherapy plus CTLA-4 blockade in lung cancer. Assay: immunoSEQ multiplex PCR; the TCRdb copy retains only in-frame clones and omits some. The sample lists 55,000 to 65,000 clones, around 76% occurring once. The sample consisted of peripheral blood, taken from a patient treated with radiotherapy plus ipilimumab. All receptors come from a human donor with non-small cell lung cancer who had a complete response to radiotherapy plus ipilimumab.

The DNA for the CDR3 is TGTGCCAGCAGTGAAGACAGGGTGAACACTGAAGCTTTCTTT. This encodes CASSEDRVNTEAFF. The V gene is TRBV6-5, the J gene TRBJ1-1, with TRBD1 identical over 7 bases. Germline CDR1 reads MNHEY; CDR2 reads SVGAGI. The length of the CDR3 is 14 residues. The trim removed 5 bases at V and 0 bases at J, leaving 3 bases unmatched.

The V and J genes are TRBV2 and TRBJ2-3; 12 bases are shared with TRBD2. J was trimmed by 8 bases and V by 7 bases; bases with no gene match: 4. The germline gives CDR1 SNHLY, CDR2 FYNNEI. There are 13 residues in the CDR3. The CDR3 region is CASTLTSGSTQYF. The CDR3 DNA follows: TGTGCCAGCACCCTGACTAGCGGGAGTACGCAGTATTTT.

J is TRBJ2-7 and V is TRBV19, with D possibly TRBD1 on 6 matching bases. The CDR3 has 14 amino acids. Per the germline V gene, CDR1 is LNHDA and CDR2 is SQIVND (reference sequence). V was cut by 3 bases and J by 3 bases, with 12 bases left in between. The CDR3 protein is CASSISQGFYEQYF. The CDR3 region has the DNA TGTGCCAGTAGTATCAGCCAGGGGTTCTACGAGCAGTACTTC.

The V and J genes are TRBV18 and TRBJ1-1, with D unresolved. In germline, CDR1 is KGHSH, CDR2 LQKENI. The V and J ends lost 3 bases and 5 bases respectively, with 16 bases between them. The CDR3 sequence is 15 residues long. CDR3 DNA: TGTGCCAGCTCACCCGGATTAATAGGAGTGACTGAAGCTTTCTTT. It yields the protein CASSPGLIGVTEAFF.

This chain uses TRBV11-2 with TRBJ2-1; no clear D. Trimming stripped 1 base from V and 5 bases from J, with 9 bases between. CDR1 is SGHAT and CDR2 is FQNNGV in the germline V gene. The CDR3 spans 14 residues. In DNA, the CDR3 is TGTGCCAGCAGCTTAGTGAGGTGGGACAATGAGCAGTTCTTC. Translated: CASSLVRWDNEQFF.

For this clone: Mismatch with germline at one junction end may stem from a read error. This chain links TRBV2 with TRBJ1-2; D not certain. CDR3 length: 12 amino acids. The germline V gene has CDR1 SNHLY and CDR2 FYNNEI. CDR3 sequence: CASSQVGRRWHF. The CDR3 DNA is TGTGCCAGCAGTCAAGTTGGGCGCCGGTGGCACTTC.

This clone was counted between two and nine times. V and J are TRBV10-3 and TRBJ1-5; D might be TRBD1 (5 bases). The CDR3 totals 15 residues. From germline, CDR1 is ENHRY and CDR2 SYGVKD. The V end lost 6 bases, the J end lost 4 bases, and 16 bases lay between the germline ends. The DNA for the CDR3 is TGTGCCATCAGCGTTGACAGTGGGATAAATCAGCCCCAGCATTTT. It codes for CAISVDSGINQPQHF.

The DNA for the CDR3 is TGTGCCAGCAGCCCTGGCCTGACAGGGCCCTTAATTAAAGCTTTCTTT. It specifies CASSPGLTGPLIKAFF. The chain uses TRBV5-4 and TRBJ1-1; 7 bases are shared with TRBD1. This CDR3 has 16 amino acids. Germline-derived CDR1 and CDR2 are SGHNT and YYREEE (reference sequence). The V and J ends lost 4 bases and 9 bases, in that order; junction bases with no gene match: 18.

The chain employs TRBV19 and TRBJ2-5, with TRBD2 as a possible D gene (6 bases). The CDR3 length is 12 residues. The V gene's germline CDR1 is LNHDA and CDR2 SQIVND (reference sequence). Trimming pared 6 bases from V and 5 bases from J, leaving 10 bases between. The CDR3 bases are TGTGCCAGTAGGCAGAGCGGGGAGACCCAGTACTTC. Its translation: CASRQSGETQYF.

The chain recombines TRBV10-3 with TRBJ1-3; D is unresolved. The germline V and J ends were trimmed by 3 bases and 0 bases, with 15 bases remaining between them. The CDR3 length is 17 residues. Germline CDR1 and CDR2: ENHRY and SYGVKD. The CDR3 bases are TGTGCCATCAGTGACCCGGTGCGGGTTAACTCTGGAAACACCATATATTTT. This encodes CAISDPVRVNSGNTIYF.

The table lists this clone with a few counts. The chain has TRBV10-3 and TRBJ1-4, with 8 nucleotides matching TRBD1. V lost 8 bases to trimming and J lost 2 bases; unmatched junction nucleotides: 4. The CDR3 is made up of 14 amino acids. CDR1 and CDR2 (germline): ENHRY, SYGVKD. The CDR3 coding sequence is TGTGCCATCGGACAGGGTGCCACTAATGAAAAACTGTTTTTT. The encoded protein is CAIGQGATNEKLFF.

This chain links TRBV7-9 with TRBJ1-1; 7 bases line up with TRBD1. The J segment lost 3 bases and the V segment lost 6 bases, leaving 7 bases of the junction unmatched. The CDR3 loop spans 14 amino acids. Germline assignment: CDR1 SEHNR and CDR2 FQNEAQ (reference sequence). CDR3 nucleotide sequence: TGTGCCAGCAGAAACAGGGGTATGGACACTGAAGCTTTCTTT. This translates into CASRNRGMDTEAFF.

The chain uses TRBV6-5 and TRBJ2-5; TRBD2 matches at 11 bases. The J call may be incorrect, as the DNA end agrees better with TRBJ2-7. CDR1 is MNHEY and CDR2 is SVGAGI in the germline V gene. The CDR3 totals 14 residues. The CDR3 loop reads CASSSSGGSYEQYF. For the CDR3, the DNA is TGTGCCAGCAGTTCTAGCGGGGGGTCCTACGAGCAGTACTTC.

The sample holds one count of this clone. CDR3 nucleotide sequence: TGTGCCAGCAGCCAAGATAGTGAGACCCAGTACTTC. Translated, it gives CASSQDSETQYF. The chain recombines TRBV14 with TRBJ2-5; D call uncertain. Germline CDR1 SGHDN, CDR2 FVKESK. The V end lost 0 bases, the J end lost 5 bases, and 4 bases lay between the germline ends. The CDR3 length is 12 residues.

The genes are TRBV2 and TRBJ1-5; TRBD1 might be the D (6 bases). The germline gives CDR1 SNHLY, CDR2 FYNNEI. V gave up 6 bases and J gave up 0 bases, with 12 bases separating them. The CDR3 totals 15 residues. CDR3 region: CASRTGLYSNQPQHF. Here the CDR3 DNA reads TGTGCCAGCAGGACAGGTTTATATAGCAATCAGCCCCAGCATTTT.

The J gene is TRBJ2-1, the V gene TRBV7-7; 7 bases line up with TRBD2. The CDR3 totals 13 residues. The V segment lost 4 bases and the J segment 14 bases; nucleotides outside the gene matches: 11. Germline assignment: CDR1 SSHAT and CDR2 FNYEAQ (reference sequence). The CDR3 nucleotides read TGTGCCAGCAGCTCCACGGGGGGTATGCGAAAGTTCTTC. This translates into CASSSTGGMRKFF.

This sequence joins TRBV18 and TRBJ1-5; 9 nucleotides match TRBD1. Germline V lookup: CDR1 KGHSH, CDR2 LQKENI. The CDR3 is 19 residues long. With 3 bases clipped from V and 0 bases from J, the junction kept 12 bases outside the gene matches. The CDR3, as DNA: TGTGCCAGCTCACCGGGCCGGGACAGGGCTTTTATTAGCAATCAGCCCCAGCATTTT. Protein sequence: CASSPGRDRAFISNQPQHF.

V gene TRBV27 combines with J gene TRBJ2-4, with TRBD2 identical over 11 bases. CDR1 is MNHEY and CDR2 is SMNVEV in the germline V gene (reference sequence). The junction had 5 bases not matched to a gene; V was cut back by 4 bases and J by 0 bases. The CDR3 consists of 17 residues. The DNA of the CDR3 is TGTGCCAGCAGTTGGGCTAGCGGGGGGTTAGCCAAAAACATTCAGTACTTC. Amino acids: CASSWASGGLAKNIQYF.

The chain carries TRBV9 and TRBJ2-1, with TRBD1 identical over 7 bases. The CDR3 loop spans 15 amino acids. The germline CDR1 and CDR2 sequences are SGDLS and YYNGEE. V lost 3 bases, J lost 5 bases, and 8 bases stayed unmatched. CDR3 coding DNA: TGTGCCAGCAGCGCGACAGGGCATGGGGACAATGAGCAGTTCTTC. Its translation is CASSATGHGDNEQFF.

The chain couples TRBV28 to TRBJ2-5; D perhaps matches TRBD2 (6 bases). V lost 5 bases to trimming and J lost 10 bases, with 23 bases between them. The germline V gene has CDR1 MDHEN and CDR2 SYDVKM. The CDR3 covers 15 residues. CDR3 sequence (DNA): TGTGCCAGCAGTGGAACCCTTCGACCCCGCGGGGACCAGTACTTC. Translated: CASSGTLRPRGDQYF.